This is a list of T cell receptor beta chains from one sample in a study of identical twins. TCRdb fed the 5' RACE reads into MiXCR, producing one record per CDR3 protein. This table holds around 670,000 distinct CDR3 sequences, roughly 6% found once. The material sequenced was naive T cells sorted from blood. Receptors originate from a young man in good health. CDR3s leave out the opening cysteine and the closing phenylalanine or tryptophan. The order of the fields is clone size, J gene, V gene, CDR3 protein. Only part of the rows carry a size: once, few, many, or a class if the clone is expanded.

clone_size: many; j_call: TRBJ2-2; v_call: TRBV12-3/TRBV12-4; cdr3_aa: ASSLGRDSGTGELF
clone_size: many; j_call: TRBJ1-2; v_call: TRBV4-2; cdr3_aa: ASSQDHWTAVYGYT
clone_size: few; j_call: TRBJ2-4; v_call: TRBV12-3/TRBV12-4; cdr3_aa: ASSKTGQLKNIQY
clone_size: many; j_call: TRBJ2-3; v_call: TRBV2; cdr3_aa: ASSKREVEADTQY
clone_size: many; j_call: TRBJ2-5; v_call: TRBV29-1; cdr3_aa: SVGASGVQETQY
clone_size: NA; j_call: TRBJ2-1; v_call: TRBV6-2/TRBV6-3; cdr3_aa: ASNLAGGDNEQF
clone_size: many; j_call: TRBJ2-5; v_call: TRBV7-2; cdr3_aa: ASSSYLQTQY
clone_size: few; j_call: TRBJ2-1; v_call: TRBV5-1; cdr3_aa: ASSLWDSNEQF
clone_size: NA; j_call: TRBJ2-2; v_call: TRBV19; cdr3_aa: ASSIERRTGELF
clone_size: many; j_call: TRBJ2-3; v_call: TRBV28; cdr3_aa: ASGRAGAVTSTDTQY
clone_size: many; j_call: TRBJ2-3; v_call: TRBV20-1; cdr3_aa: SARGTSGSLRDTQY
clone_size: NA; j_call: TRBJ2-3; v_call: TRBV7-8; cdr3_aa: ASTVRVSGLVDTQY
clone_size: many; j_call: TRBJ2-7; v_call: TRBV20-1; cdr3_aa: SASSGDWDYEQY
clone_size: many; j_call: TRBJ1-1; v_call: TRBV4-3; cdr3_aa: ASSQVRVTGEAF
clone_size: many; j_call: TRBJ2-1; v_call: TRBV20-1; cdr3_aa: SAHPTGYNEQF
clone_size: many; j_call: TRBJ1-4; v_call: TRBV27; cdr3_aa: ASRQQVATNEKLF
clone_size: many; j_call: TRBJ2-1; v_call: TRBV6-2/TRBV6-3; cdr3_aa: ASSGQGPYNEQF
clone_size: many; j_call: TRBJ1-3; v_call: TRBV12-3/TRBV12-4; cdr3_aa: ASSLGDSGNTIY
clone_size: NA; j_call: TRBJ2-5; v_call: TRBV7-8; cdr3_aa: ASSLGISVLPD
clone_size: NA; j_call: TRBJ2-2; v_call: TRBV15; cdr3_aa: ATSPPHSGELF
clone_size: NA; j_call: TRBJ2-5; v_call: TRBV11-2; cdr3_aa: ASSLLGLAVIQETQY
clone_size: many; j_call: TRBJ2-3; v_call: TRBV12-3/TRBV12-4; cdr3_aa: ASSSPGNTDTQY
clone_size: NA; j_call: TRBJ1-1; v_call: TRBV30; cdr3_aa: AWSKRGDTEAF
clone_size: many; j_call: TRBJ2-5; v_call: TRBV6-5; cdr3_aa: ASSYLSGGEETQY
clone_size: many; j_call: TRBJ2-3; v_call: TRBV6-1; cdr3_aa: ASSDRTSTDTQY
clone_size: NA; j_call: TRBJ2-7; v_call: TRBV21-1; cdr3_aa: ASKLTGFGSYEQY
clone_size: few; j_call: TRBJ2-1; v_call: TRBV5-1; cdr3_aa: ASSPTSGIDDEQF
clone_size: few; j_call: TRBJ2-3; v_call: TRBV12-3/TRBV12-4; cdr3_aa: ASSSTGTLGDTQY
clone_size: few; j_call: TRBJ2-3; v_call: TRBV4-2; cdr3_aa: ASSQAGLAGGADTQY
clone_size: few; j_call: TRBJ1-2; v_call: TRBV20-1; cdr3_aa: SARDIRTGRHYGYT
clone_size: NA; j_call: TRBJ2-2; v_call: TRBV12-3/TRBV12-4; cdr3_aa: ASRTQEGLGMLF
clone_size: few; j_call: TRBJ1-2; v_call: TRBV29-1; cdr3_aa: SVAVAALTGYT